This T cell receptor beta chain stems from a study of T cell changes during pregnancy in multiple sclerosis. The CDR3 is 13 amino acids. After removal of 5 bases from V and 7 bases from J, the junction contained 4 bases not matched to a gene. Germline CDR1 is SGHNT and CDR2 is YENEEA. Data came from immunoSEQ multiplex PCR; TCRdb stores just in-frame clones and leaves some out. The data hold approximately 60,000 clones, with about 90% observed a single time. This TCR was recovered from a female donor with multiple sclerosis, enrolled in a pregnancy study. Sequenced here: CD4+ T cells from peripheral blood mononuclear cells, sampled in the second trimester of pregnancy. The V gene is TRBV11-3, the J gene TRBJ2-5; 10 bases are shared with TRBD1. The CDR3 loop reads CASSLRQGATQYF. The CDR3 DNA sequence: TGTGCCAGCAGCCTACGACAGGGGGCGACCCAGTACTTC.